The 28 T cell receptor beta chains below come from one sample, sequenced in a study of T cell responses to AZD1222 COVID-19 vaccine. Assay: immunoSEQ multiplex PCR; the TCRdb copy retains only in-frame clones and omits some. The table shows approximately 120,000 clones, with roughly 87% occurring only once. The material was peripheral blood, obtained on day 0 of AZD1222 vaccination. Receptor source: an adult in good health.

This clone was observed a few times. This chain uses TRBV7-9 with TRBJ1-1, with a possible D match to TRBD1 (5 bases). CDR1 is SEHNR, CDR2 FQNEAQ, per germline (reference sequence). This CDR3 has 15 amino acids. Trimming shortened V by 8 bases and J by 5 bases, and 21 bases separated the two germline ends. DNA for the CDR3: TGTGCCAGCTCACCTACACCGACCGGGGGGACTGAAGCTTTCTTT. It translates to CASSPTPTGGTEAFF.

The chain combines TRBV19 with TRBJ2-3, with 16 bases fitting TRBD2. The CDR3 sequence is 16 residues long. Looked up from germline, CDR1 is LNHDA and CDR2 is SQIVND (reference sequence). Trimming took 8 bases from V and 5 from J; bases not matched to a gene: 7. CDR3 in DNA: TGTGCCAGTTCGGGACTAGCGGGGGGGCGTGGAGATACGCAGTATTTT. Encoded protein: CASSGLAGGRGDTQYF. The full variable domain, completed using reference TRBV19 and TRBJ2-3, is DGGITQSPKYLFRKEGQNVTLSCEQNLNHDAMYWYRQDPGQGLRLIYYSQIVNDFQKGDIAEGYSVSREKKESFPLTVTSAQKNPTAFYLCASSGLAGGRGDTQYFGPGTRLTVL.

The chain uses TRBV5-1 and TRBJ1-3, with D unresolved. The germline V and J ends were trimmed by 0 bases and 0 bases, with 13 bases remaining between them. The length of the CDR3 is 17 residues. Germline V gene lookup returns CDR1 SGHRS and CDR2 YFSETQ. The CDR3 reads CASSLDVSFLSGNTIYF. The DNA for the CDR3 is TGCGCCAGCAGCTTGGACGTTAGCTTTCTCTCTGGAAACACCATATATTTT.

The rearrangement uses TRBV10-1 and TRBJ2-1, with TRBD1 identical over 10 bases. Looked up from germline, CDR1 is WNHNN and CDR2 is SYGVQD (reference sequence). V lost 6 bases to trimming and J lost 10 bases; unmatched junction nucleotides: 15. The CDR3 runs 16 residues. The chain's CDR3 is CASSYYRDRGPGEQFF. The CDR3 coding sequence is TGCGCCAGCAGCTATTACCGGGACAGGGGCCCGGGGGAGCAGTTCTTC.

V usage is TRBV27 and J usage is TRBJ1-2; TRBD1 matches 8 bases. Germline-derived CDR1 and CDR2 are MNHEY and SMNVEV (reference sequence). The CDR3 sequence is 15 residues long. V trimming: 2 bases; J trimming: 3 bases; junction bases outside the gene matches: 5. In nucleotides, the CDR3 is TGTGCCAGCAGTTTAGTGCAGGGGGCGTACTATGGCTACACCTTC. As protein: CASSLVQGAYYGYTF.

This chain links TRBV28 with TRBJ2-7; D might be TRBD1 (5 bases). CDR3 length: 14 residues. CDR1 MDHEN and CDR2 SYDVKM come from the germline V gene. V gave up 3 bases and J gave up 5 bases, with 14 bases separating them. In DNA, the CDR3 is TGTGCCAGCAGTTTGTTACAGGTCGCCCACGAGCAGTACTTC. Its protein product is CASSLLQVAHEQYF.

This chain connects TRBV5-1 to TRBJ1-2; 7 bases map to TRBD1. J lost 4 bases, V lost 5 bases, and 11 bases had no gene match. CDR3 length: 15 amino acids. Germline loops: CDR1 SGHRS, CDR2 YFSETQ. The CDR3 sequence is CASREGAGISYGYTF. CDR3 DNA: TGCGCCAGCAGGGAGGGGGCAGGTATCAGCTATGGCTACACCTTC.

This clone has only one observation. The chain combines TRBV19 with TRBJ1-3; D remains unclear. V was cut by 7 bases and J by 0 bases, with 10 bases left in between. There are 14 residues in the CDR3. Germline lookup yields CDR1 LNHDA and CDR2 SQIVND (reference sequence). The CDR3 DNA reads TGTGCCAGTATCACCCGGGCCTCTGGAAACACCATATATTTT. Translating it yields CASITRASGNTIYF. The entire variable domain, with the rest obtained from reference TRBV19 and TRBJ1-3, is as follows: DGGITQSPKYLFRKEGQNVTLSCEQNLNHDAMYWYRQDPGQGLRLIYYSQIVNDFQKGDIAEGYSVSREKKESFPLTVTSAQKNPTAFYLCASITRASGNTIYFGEGSWLTVV.

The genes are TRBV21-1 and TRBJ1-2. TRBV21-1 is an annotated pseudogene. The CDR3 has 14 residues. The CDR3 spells CASSYGGRGYGYTF. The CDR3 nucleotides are TGTGCCAGCAGTTACGGTGGTCGAGGCTATGGCTACACCTTC.

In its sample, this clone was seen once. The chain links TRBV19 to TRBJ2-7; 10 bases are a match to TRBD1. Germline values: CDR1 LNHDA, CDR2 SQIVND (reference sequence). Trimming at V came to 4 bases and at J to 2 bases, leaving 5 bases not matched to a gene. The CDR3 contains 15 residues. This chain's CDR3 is CASSRGQGPTYEQYF. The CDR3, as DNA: TGTGCCAGTAGTAGGGGACAGGGGCCCACCTACGAGCAGTACTTC.

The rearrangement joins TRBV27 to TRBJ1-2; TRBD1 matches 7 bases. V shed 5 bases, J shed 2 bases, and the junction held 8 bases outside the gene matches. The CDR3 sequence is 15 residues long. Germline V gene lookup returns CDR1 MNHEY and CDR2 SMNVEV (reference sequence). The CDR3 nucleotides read TGTGCCAGCAGTCTACGACAGGGTTCCAACTATGGCTACACCTTC. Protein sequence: CASSLRQGSNYGYTF.

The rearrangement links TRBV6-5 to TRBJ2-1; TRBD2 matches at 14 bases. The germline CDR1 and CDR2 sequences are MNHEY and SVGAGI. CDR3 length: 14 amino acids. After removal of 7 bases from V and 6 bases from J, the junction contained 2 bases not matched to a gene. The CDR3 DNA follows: TGTGCCAGCAAGACTAGCGGGGGGGCCAATGAGCAGTTCTTC. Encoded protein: CASKTSGGANEQFF.

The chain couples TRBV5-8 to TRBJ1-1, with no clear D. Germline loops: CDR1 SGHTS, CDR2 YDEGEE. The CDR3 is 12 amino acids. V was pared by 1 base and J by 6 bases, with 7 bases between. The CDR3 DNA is TGTGCCAGCAGCTTGAGGCAGCCTGAAGCTTTCTTT. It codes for CASSLRQPEAFF.

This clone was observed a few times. CDR3 amino acids: CASSYGHLTSTEAFF. The CDR3 DNA reads as TGTGCCAGCAGTTACGGACACTTAACGTCCACTGAAGCTTTCTTT. This chain links TRBV6-2 or TRBV6-3 with TRBJ1-1; maybe TRBD1 (5 bases). Germline CDR1 reads MNHEY; CDR2 reads SVGEGT. CDR3 length equals 15 residues. Trimming left V 2 bases short and J 4 bases short, with 14 bases between.

DNA for the CDR3: TGTGCCAGCAGCTCCTCAGGGGCGTACAATCAGCCCCAGCATTTT. Translating gives CASSSSGAYNQPQHF. The chain links TRBV6-5 to TRBJ1-5; TRBD1 is a possible D gene (6 bases). Germline loops: CDR1 MNHEY, CDR2 SVGAGI. The CDR3 spans 15 residues. Trimming left V 6 bases short and J 3 bases short, with 15 bases between.

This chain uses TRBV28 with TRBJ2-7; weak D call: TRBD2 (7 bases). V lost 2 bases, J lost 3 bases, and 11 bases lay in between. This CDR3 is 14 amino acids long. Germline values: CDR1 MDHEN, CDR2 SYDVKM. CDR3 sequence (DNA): TGTGCCAGCAGTTTAGTCGGGGGGCTCTACGAGCAGTACTTC. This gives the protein CASSLVGGLYEQYF.

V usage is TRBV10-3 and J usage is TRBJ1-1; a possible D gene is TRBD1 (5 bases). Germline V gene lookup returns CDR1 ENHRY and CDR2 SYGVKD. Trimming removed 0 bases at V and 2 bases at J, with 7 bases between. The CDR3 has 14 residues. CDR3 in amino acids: CAISESGTNTEAFF. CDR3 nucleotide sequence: TGTGCCATCAGTGAGTCAGGGACTAACACTGAAGCTTTCTTT.

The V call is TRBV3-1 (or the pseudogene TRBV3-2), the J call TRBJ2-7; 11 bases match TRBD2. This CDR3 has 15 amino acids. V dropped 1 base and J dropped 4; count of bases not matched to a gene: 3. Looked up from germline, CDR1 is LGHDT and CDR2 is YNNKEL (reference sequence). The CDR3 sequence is CASSQVLAGEYEQYF. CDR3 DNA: TGTGCCAGCAGCCAAGTACTAGCGGGAGAATACGAGCAGTACTTC.

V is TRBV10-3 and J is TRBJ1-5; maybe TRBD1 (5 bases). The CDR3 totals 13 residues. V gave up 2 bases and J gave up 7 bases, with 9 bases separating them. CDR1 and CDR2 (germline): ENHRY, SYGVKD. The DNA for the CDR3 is TGTGCCATCAGTGAGAGCAGGGACCAGCCCCAGCATTTT. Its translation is CAISESRDQPQHF.

CDR3 coding DNA: TGTGCCAGCTCACCTTTTGGCGACTCTGGAAACACCATATATTTT. Translation: CASSPFGDSGNTIYF. The chain is built from TRBV18 and TRBJ1-3; D unclear. Germline lookup yields CDR1 KGHSH and CDR2 LQKENI. Trimming pared 3 bases from V and 0 bases from J, leaving 9 bases between. The CDR3 is made up of 15 amino acids. Combining the CDR3 with reference TRBV18 and TRBJ1-3 gives the whole variable domain NAGVMQNPRHLVRRRGQEARLRCSPMKGHSHVYWYRQLPEEGLKFMVYLQKENIIDESGMPKERFSAEFPKEGPSILRIQQVVRGDSAAYFCASSPFGDSGNTIYFGEGSWLTVV.

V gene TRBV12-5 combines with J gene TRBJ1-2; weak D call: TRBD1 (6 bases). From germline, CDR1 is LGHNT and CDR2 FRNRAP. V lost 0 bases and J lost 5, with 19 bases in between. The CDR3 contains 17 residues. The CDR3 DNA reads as TGTGCTAGTGGTTTGGTACCCGTCAGGGGCAAGCCTTATGGCTACACCTTC. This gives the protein CASGLVPVRGKPYGYTF.

The CDR3 DNA reads TGTGCCAGCAGCCAAAGCGGGGGGGCCTCCTACAATGAGCAGTTCTTC. Its protein is CASSQSGGASYNEQFF. The chain carries TRBV7-2 and TRBJ2-1, with 10 bases matching TRBD2. The CDR3 is 16 residues long. Germline CDR1 reads SGHTA; CDR2 reads FQGNSA. The V segment lost 5 bases and the J segment 0 bases; nucleotides outside the gene matches: 4.

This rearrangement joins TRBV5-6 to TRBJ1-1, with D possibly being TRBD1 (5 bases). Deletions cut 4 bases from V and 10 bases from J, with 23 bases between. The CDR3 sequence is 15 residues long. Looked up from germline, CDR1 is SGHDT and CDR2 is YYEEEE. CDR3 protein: CASSPPGLRAGGAFF. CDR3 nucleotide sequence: TGTGCCAGCAGCCCTCCTGGCCTTAGGGCGGGGGGAGCTTTCTTT.

The chain's CDR3 is CASSSRTGNNEQFF. The CDR3 DNA sequence: TGTGCCAGCAGCTCGAGGACAGGGAACAATGAGCAGTTCTTC. The gene calls are TRBV5-4 and TRBJ2-1; 8 bases map to TRBD1. This CDR3 region has 14 residues. Germline CDR1 and CDR2: SGHNT and YYREEE (reference sequence). V dropped 3 bases and J dropped 5; count of bases not matched to a gene: 4.

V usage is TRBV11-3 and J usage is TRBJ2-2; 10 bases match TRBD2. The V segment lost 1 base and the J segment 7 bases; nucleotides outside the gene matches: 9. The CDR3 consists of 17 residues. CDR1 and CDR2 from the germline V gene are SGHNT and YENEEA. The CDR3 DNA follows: TGTGCCAGCAGCTTAGGTTTGGCTAGCGGGAGTAGCGGGGAGCTGTTTTTT. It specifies CASSLGLASGSSGELFF. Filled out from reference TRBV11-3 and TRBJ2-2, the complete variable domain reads EAGVVQSPRYKIIEKKQPVAFWCNPISGHNTLYWYLQNLGQGPELLIRYENEEAVDDSQLPKDRFSAERLKGVDSTLKIQPAELGDSAVYLCASSLGLASGSSGELFFGEGSRLTVL.

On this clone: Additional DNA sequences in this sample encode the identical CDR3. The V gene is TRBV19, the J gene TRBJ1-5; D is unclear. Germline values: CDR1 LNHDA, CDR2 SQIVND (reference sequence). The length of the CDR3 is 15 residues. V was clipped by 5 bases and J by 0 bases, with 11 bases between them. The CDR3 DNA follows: TGTGCCAGTAGTTGGTCCAGATATAGCAATCAGCCCCAGCATTTT. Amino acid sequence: CASSWSRYSNQPQHF.

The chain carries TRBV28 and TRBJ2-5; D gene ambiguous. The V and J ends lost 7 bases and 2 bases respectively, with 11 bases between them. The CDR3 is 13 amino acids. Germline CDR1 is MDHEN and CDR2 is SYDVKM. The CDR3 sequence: CASISTAQETQYF. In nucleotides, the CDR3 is TGTGCCAGCATTAGCACAGCTCAAGAGACCCAGTACTTC. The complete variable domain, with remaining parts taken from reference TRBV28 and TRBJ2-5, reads DVKVTQSSRYLVKRTGEKVFLECVQDMDHENMFWYRQDPGLGLRLIYFSYDVKMKEKGDIPEGYSVSREKKERFSLILESASTNQTSMYLCASISTAQETQYFGPGTRLLVL.

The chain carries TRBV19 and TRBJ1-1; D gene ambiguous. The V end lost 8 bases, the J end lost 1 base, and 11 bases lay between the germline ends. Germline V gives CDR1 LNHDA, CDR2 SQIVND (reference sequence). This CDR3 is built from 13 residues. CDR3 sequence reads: CASLQPTNTEAFF. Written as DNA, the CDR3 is TGTGCCAGTTTACAGCCCACGAACACTGAAGCTTTCTTT.